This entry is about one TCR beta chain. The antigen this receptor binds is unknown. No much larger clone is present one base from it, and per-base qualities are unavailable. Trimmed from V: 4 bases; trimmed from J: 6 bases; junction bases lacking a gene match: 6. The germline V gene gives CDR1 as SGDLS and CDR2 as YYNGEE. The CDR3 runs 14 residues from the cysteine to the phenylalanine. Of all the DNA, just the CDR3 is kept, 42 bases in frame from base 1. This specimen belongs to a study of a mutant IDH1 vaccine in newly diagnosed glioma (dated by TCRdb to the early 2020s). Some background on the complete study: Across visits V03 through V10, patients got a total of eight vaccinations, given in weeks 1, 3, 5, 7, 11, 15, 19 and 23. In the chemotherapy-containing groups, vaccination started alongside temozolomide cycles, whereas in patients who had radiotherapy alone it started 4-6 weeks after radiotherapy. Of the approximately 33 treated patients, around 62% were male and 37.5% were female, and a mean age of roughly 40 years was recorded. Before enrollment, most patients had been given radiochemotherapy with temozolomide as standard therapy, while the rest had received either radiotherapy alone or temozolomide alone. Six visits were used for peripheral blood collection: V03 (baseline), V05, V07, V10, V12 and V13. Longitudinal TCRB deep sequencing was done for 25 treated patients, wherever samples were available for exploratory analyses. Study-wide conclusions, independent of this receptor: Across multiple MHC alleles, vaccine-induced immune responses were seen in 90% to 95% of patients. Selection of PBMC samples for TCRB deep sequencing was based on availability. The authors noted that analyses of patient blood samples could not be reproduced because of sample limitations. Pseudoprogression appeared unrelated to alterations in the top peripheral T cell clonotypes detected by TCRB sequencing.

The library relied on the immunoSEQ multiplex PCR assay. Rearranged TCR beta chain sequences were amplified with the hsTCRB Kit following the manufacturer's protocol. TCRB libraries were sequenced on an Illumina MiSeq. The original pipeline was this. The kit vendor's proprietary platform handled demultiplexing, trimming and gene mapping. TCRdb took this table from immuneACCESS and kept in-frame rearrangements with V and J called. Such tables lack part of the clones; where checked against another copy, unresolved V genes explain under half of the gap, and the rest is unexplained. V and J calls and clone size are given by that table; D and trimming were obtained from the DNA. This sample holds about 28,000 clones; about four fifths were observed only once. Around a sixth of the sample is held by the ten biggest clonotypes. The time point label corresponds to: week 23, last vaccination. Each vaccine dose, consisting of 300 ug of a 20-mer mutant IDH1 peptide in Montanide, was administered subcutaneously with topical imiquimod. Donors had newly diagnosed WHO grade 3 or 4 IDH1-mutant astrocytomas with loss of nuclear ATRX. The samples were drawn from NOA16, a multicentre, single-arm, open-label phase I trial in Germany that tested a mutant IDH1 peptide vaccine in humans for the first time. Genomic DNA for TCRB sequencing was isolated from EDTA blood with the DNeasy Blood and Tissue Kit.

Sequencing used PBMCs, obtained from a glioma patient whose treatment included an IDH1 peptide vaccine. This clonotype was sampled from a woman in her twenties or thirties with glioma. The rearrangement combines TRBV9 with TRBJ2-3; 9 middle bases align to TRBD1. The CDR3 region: CASSPDRGRDTQYF. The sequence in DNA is TGTGCCAGCAGCCCGGACAGGGGAAGGGATACGCAGTATTTT.